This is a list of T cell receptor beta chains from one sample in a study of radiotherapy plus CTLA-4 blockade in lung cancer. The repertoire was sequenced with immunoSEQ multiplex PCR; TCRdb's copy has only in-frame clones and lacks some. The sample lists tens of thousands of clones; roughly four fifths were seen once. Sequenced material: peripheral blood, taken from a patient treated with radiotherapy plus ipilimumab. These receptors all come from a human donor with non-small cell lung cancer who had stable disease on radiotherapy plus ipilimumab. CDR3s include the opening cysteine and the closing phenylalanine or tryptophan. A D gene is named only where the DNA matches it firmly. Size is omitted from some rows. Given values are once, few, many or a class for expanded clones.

CDR3nt: TGTGCCATTCGGACTTCTAGCTCCTATAATTCACCCCTCCACTTT
CDR3aa: CAIRTSSSYNSPLHF
j_gene: TRBJ1-6
v_gene: TRBV28
len: 15
d_gene: .
abundance: .

CDR3nt: TGTGCCAGCAGCCTTACGGCGGGTGGCGGCTACACCTTC
CDR3aa: CASSLTAGGGYTF
j_gene: TRBJ1-2
v_gene: TRBV7-8
len: 13
d_gene: .
abundance: .

CDR3nt: TGTGCCAGCGGACAGGGAGGTCCTCTGGGGCCCCAGCATTTT
CDR3aa: CASGQGGPLGPQHF
j_gene: TRBJ1-5
v_gene: TRBV19
len: 14
d_gene: TRBD1
abundance: .

CDR3nt: TGTGCCAGCAGTGACTCCGGGCACTCTGGGGCCAACGTCCTGACTTTC
CDR3aa: CASSDSGHSGANVLTF
j_gene: TRBJ2-6
v_gene: TRBV6-4
len: 16
d_gene: .
abundance: .

CDR3nt: TGTGCCAGCAGGAATGCTGGAGGGCTAGATACGCAGTATTTT
CDR3aa: CASRNAGGLDTQYF
j_gene: TRBJ2-3
v_gene: TRBV5-4
len: 14
d_gene: .
abundance: .

CDR3nt: TGTGCCAGCAGCCAACAGGGGGACCCCTACAATGAGCAGTTCTTC
CDR3aa: CASSQQGDPYNEQFF
j_gene: TRBJ2-1
v_gene: TRBV5-8
len: 15
d_gene: TRBD1
abundance: .

CDR3nt: TGCGCCAGCAGCCCAAGCCCAGGGCTTTCGAATCAGCCCCAGCATTTT
CDR3aa: CASSPSPGLSNQPQHF
j_gene: TRBJ1-5
v_gene: TRBV5-1
len: 16
d_gene: .
abundance: .

CDR3nt: TGTGCCAGCAGTTACTCGGCGCGGAGCCATCAGTACTTC
CDR3aa: CASSYSARSHQYF
j_gene: TRBJ2-5
v_gene: TRBV6-5
len: 13
d_gene: .
abundance: .

CDR3nt: TGCGCCAGCAGCCAAGATAGGGGGACCAGCACAGATACGCAGTATTTT
CDR3aa: CASSQDRGTSTDTQYF
j_gene: TRBJ2-3
v_gene: TRBV4-1
len: 16
d_gene: .
abundance: .

CDR3nt: TGTGCCAGCAGGGCGCAGGGTGGCTACACCTTC
CDR3aa: CASRAQGGYTF
j_gene: TRBJ1-2
v_gene: TRBV28
len: 11
d_gene: .
abundance: few

CDR3nt: TGTGCCAGCTCGCCCCACCGGGACAACAATGAGCAGTTCTTC
CDR3aa: CASSPHRDNNEQFF
j_gene: TRBJ2-1
v_gene: TRBV18
len: 14
d_gene: .
abundance: .

CDR3nt: TGTGCCAGCAGCAACCGGGACTACGAGCAGTACTTC
CDR3aa: CASSNRDYEQYF
j_gene: TRBJ2-7
v_gene: TRBV7-8
len: 12
d_gene: .
abundance: once

CDR3nt: TGTGCCAGCAGCAGGGACAGGGGTCGCGCCGGGGAGCTGTTTTTT
CDR3aa: CASSRDRGRAGELFF
j_gene: TRBJ2-2
v_gene: TRBV11-2
len: 15
d_gene: TRBD1
abundance: .

CDR3nt: TGTGCCAGCAGCTTCCGGGACAGGGGGGATAATTCACCCCTCCACTTT
CDR3aa: CASSFRDRGDNSPLHF
j_gene: TRBJ1-6
v_gene: TRBV7-2
len: 16
d_gene: TRBD1
abundance: .

CDR3nt: TGTGCCAGCAGCTTACGGCAGTCGGGCGGTGAAGCTTTCTTT
CDR3aa: CASSLRQSGGEAFF
j_gene: TRBJ1-1
v_gene: TRBV5-4
len: 14
d_gene: .
abundance: .

CDR3nt: TGTGCCAGCAGCGTACGCATGAACACTGAAGCTTTCTTT
CDR3aa: CASSVRMNTEAFF
j_gene: TRBJ1-1
v_gene: TRBV9
len: 13
d_gene: .
abundance: .

CDR3nt: TGCGCCAGCAGCGCGTCGGACGCCCACTATGGCTACACCTTC
CDR3aa: CASSASDAHYGYTF
j_gene: TRBJ1-2
v_gene: TRBV5-1
len: 14
d_gene: .
abundance: .

CDR3nt: TGTGCCAGCAGCTTAATCAGTCTGGATACGCAGTATTTT
CDR3aa: CASSLISLDTQYF
j_gene: TRBJ2-3
v_gene: TRBV11-3
len: 13
d_gene: .
abundance: .

CDR3nt: TGCAGTGCCAGGACTATAGATACGCAGTATTTT
CDR3aa: CSARTIDTQYF
j_gene: TRBJ2-3
v_gene: TRBV20-1
len: 11
d_gene: .
abundance: .

CDR3nt: TGTGCCAGCAGCTTCTTACCGGGACAGGGGAAGCATGGCTACACCTTC
CDR3aa: CASSFLPGQGKHGYTF
j_gene: TRBJ1-2
v_gene: TRBV7-9
len: 16
d_gene: TRBD1
abundance: .